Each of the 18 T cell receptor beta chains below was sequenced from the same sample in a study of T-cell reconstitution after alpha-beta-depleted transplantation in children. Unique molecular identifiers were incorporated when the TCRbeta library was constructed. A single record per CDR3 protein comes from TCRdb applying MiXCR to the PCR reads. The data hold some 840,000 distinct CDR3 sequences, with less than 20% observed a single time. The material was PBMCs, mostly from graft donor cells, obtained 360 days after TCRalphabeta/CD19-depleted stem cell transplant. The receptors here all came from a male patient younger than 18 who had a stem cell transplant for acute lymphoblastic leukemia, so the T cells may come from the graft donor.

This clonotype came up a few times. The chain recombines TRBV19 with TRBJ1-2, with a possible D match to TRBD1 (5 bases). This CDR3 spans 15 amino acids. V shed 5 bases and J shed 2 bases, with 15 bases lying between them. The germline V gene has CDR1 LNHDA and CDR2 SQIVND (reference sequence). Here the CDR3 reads CASSQVERGNYGYTF. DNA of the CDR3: TGTGCCAGTAGTCAGGTCGAACGGGGGAACTATGGCTACACCTTC.

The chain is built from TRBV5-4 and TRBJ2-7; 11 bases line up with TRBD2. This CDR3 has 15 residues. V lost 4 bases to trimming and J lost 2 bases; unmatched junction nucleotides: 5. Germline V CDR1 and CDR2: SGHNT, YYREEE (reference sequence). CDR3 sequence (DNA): TGTGCCAGCAGCATTTCGGGACTAGCGGCCTACGAGCAGTACTTC. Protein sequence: CASSISGLAAYEQYF.

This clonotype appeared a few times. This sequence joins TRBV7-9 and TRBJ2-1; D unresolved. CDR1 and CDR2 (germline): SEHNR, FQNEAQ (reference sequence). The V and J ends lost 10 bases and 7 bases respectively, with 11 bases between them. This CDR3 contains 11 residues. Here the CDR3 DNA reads TGTGCCATCCCGACCGCTAATGAGCAGTTCTTC. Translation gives CAIPTANEQFF.

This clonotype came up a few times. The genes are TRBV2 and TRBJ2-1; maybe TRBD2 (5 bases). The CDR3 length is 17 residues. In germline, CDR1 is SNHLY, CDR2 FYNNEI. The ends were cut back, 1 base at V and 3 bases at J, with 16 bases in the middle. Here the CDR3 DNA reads TGTGCCAGCAGTGAAGGTCCACGGAGGCTCCTCTACAATGAGCAGTTCTTC. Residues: CASSEGPRRLLYNEQFF.

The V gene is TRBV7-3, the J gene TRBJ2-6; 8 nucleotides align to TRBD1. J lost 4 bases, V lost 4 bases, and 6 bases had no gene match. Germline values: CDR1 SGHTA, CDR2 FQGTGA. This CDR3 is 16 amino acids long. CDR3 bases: TGTGCCAGCAGCTCTCAGGGGGCGTACGGGGCCAACGTCCTGACTTTC. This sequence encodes CASSSQGAYGANVLTF. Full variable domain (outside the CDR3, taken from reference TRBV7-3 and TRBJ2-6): GAGVSQTPSNKVTEKGKYVELRCDPISGHTALYWYRQSLGQGPEFLIYFQGTGAADDSGLPNDRFFAVRPEGSVSTLKIQRTERGDSAVYLCASSSQGAYGANVLTFGAGSRLTVL.

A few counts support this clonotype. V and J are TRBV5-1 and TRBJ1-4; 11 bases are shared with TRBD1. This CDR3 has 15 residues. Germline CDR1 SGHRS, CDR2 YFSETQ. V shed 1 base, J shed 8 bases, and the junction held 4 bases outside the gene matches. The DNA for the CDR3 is TGCGCCAGCAGCTTGCCCGGGACAGGGGGAGAAAAACTGTTTTTT. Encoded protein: CASSLPGTGGEKLFF.

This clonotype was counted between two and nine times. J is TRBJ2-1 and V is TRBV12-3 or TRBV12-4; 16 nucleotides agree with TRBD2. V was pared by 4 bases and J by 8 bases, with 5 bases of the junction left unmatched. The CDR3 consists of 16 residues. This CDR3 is CASSSGLAGGLHEQFF. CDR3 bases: TGTGCCAGCAGTTCGGGACTAGCGGGAGGGCTGCATGAGCAGTTCTTC.

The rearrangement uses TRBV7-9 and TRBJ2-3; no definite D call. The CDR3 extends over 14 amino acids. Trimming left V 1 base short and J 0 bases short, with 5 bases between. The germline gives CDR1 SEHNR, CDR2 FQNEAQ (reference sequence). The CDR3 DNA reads TGTGCCAGCAGCTTAGAACTGAGCACAGATACGCAGTATTTT. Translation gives CASSLELSTDTQYF. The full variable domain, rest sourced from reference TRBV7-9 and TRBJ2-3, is DTGVSQNPRHKITKRGQNVTFRCDPISEHNRLYWYRQTLGQGPEFLTYFQNEAQLEKSRLLSDRFSAERPKGSFSTLEIQRTEQGDSAMYLCASSLELSTDTQYFGPGTRLTVL.

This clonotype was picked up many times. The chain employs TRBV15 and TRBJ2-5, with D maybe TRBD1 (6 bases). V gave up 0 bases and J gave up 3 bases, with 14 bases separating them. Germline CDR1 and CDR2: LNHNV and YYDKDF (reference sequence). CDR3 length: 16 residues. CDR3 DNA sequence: TGTGCCACCAGCAGAGATCTTTGGCAGGGGAAAGAGACCCAGTACTTC. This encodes CATSRDLWQGKETQYF.

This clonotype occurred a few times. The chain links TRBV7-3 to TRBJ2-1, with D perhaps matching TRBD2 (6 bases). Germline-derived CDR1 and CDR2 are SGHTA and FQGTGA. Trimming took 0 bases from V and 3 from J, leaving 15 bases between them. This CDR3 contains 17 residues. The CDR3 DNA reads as TGTGCCAGCAGCTTAACCCCCCCCGGGAGCAACTACAATGAGCAGTTCTTC. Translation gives CASSLTPPGSNYNEQFF.

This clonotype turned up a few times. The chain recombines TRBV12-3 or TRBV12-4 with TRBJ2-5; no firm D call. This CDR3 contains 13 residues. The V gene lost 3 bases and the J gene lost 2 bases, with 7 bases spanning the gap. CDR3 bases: TGTGCCAGCAGTTTTGCGGTACAAGAGACCCAGTACTTC. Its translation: CASSFAVQETQYF.

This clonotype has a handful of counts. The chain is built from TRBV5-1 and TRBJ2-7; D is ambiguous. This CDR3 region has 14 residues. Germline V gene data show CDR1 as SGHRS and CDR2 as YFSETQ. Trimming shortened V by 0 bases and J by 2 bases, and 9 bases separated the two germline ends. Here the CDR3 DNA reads TGCGCCAGCAGCTTGGATGGCATTACCTACGAGCAGTACTTC. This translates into CASSLDGITYEQYF.

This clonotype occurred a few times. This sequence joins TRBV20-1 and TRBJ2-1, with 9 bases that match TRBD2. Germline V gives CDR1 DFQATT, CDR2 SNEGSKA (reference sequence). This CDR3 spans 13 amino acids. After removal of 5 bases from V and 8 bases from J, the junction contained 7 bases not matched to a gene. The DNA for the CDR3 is TGCAGTGCTGCGGGACTAGCTGACGATGAGCAGTTCTTC. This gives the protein CSAAGLADDEQFF.

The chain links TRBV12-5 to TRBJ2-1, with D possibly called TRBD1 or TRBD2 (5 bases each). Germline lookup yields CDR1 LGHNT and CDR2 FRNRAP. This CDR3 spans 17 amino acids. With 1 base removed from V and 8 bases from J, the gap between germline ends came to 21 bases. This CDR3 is CASGLGIRDPRGDEQFF. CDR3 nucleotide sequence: TGTGCTAGTGGTTTGGGAATCCGGGACCCCAGAGGGGATGAGCAGTTCTTC.

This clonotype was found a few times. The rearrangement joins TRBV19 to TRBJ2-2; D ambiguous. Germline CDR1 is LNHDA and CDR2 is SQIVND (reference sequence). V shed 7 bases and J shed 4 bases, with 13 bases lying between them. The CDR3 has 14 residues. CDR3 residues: CASKNPVPTGELFF. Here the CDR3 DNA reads TGTGCCAGTAAAAATCCGGTTCCCACCGGGGAGCTGTTTTTT.

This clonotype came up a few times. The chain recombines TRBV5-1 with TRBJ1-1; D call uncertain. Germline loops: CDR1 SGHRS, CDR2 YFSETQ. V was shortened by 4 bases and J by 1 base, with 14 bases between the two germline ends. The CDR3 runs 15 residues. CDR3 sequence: CASSPTQAWNTEAFF. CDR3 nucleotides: TGCGCCAGCAGCCCCACCCAGGCTTGGAACACTGAAGCTTTCTTT.

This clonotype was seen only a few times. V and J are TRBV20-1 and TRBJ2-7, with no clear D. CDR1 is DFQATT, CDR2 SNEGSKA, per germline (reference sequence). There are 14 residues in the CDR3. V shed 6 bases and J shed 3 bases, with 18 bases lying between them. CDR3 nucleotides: TGCAGTGCCATCGATTTTTCCGGGCTCTACGAGCAGTACTTC. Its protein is CSAIDFSGLYEQYF.

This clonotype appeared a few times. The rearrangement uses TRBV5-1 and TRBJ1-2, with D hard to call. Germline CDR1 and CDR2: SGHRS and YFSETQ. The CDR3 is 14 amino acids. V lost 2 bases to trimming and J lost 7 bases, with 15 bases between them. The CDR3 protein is CASSFAGSSVGYTF. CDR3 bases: TGCGCCAGCAGCTTTGCGGGGAGTTCCGTTGGCTACACCTTC. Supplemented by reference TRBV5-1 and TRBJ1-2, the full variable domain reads KAGVTQTPRYLIKTRGQQVTLSCSPISGHRSVSWYQQTPGQGLQFLFEYFSETQRNKGNFPGRFSGRQFSNSRSEMNVSTLELGDSALYLCASSFAGSSVGYTFGSGTRLTVV.